These 3 T cell receptor beta chains share one sample of origin, sequenced in a study of shared clonotypes between healthy human individuals. TCRdb's copy holds only in-frame clones and misses some; the assay was immunoSEQ multiplex PCR. The sample has about 2.4 million clones, around nine tenths seen once. Material for sequencing was naive CD4+ T cells sorted from blood. Subset denoted: CD45RA+ positively selected. The receptors shown here come from a man between 18 and 29 years old in good health.

This clone was counted once. This rearrangement joins TRBV19 to TRBJ2-2; 9 bases are a match to TRBD1. V shed 3 bases and J 13 bases; nucleotides not matched to a gene: 12. Germline V gene sequence: CDR1 LNHDA, CDR2 SQIVND (reference sequence). The CDR3 spans 15 residues. The CDR3 spells CASSILPGDRVRLFF. In DNA form, the CDR3 reads TGTGCCAGTAGTATTCTCCCGGGGGACAGGGTTCGGCTGTTTTTT.

V and J are TRBV7-2 and TRBJ1-1; no definite D call. V was trimmed by 4 bases and J by 4 bases, leaving 10 bases between them. This CDR3 has 13 residues. CDR1 and CDR2 (germline): SGHTA, FQGNSA. The CDR3 loop is CASSWWTVTEAFF. The CDR3 nucleotides read TGTGCCAGCAGCTGGTGGACGGTCACTGAAGCTTTCTTT.

The chain is built from TRBV28 and TRBJ2-3, with 7 bases identical to TRBD1. The CDR3 runs 16 residues. J lost 1 base, V lost 4 bases, and 8 bases had no gene match. Germline V CDR1 and CDR2: MDHEN, SYDVKM. The CDR3 region is CASSYTGDPGTDTQYF. The CDR3 DNA reads TGTGCCAGCAGTTATACAGGGGATCCCGGCACAGATACGCAGTATTTT.